This T cell receptor (beta chain) was recorded in a study of neurological immune-mediated disorders. This clonotype was observed at least ten times. TCRdb used MiXCR to reprocess the 5' RACE reads, holding one entry per CDR3 protein. In the table there are 65,000 to 95,000 distinct CDR3 sequences, more than 5% of which are singletons. Specified time point: longitudinal time-point 2. Germline CDR1 and CDR2: LGHNA and YNFKEQ. Trimming took 3 bases from V and 2 from J, leaving 5 bases between them. The CDR3 totals 13 residues. The source material was PBMCs. V usage is TRBV4-2 and J usage is TRBJ2-4, with D hard to call. The clonotype was recovered from a woman aged 55-75 years with multiple sclerosis. The CDR3 sequence is CASSHPPKNIQYF. The DNA of the CDR3 is TGTGCCAGCAGCCACCCACCCAAAAACATTCAGTACTTC.